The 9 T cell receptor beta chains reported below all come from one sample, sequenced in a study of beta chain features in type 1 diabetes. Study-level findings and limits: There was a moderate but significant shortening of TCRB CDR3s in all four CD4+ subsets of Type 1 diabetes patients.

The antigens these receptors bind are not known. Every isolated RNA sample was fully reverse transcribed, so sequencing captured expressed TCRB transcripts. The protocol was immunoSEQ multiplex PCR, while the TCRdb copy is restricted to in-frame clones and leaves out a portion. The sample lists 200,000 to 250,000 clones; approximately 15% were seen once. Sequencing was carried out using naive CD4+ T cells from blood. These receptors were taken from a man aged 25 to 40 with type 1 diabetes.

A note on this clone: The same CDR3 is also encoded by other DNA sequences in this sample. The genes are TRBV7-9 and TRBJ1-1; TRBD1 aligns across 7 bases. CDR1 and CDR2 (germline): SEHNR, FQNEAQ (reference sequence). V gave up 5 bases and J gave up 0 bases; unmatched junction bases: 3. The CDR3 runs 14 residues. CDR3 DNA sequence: TGTGCCAGCAGCCTGGGACAGCTGAACACTGAAGCTTTCTTT. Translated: CASSLGQLNTEAFF. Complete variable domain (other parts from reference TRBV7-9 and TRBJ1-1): DTGVSQNPRHKITKRGQNVTFRCDPISEHNRLYWYRQTLGQGPEFLTYFQNEAQLEKSRLLSDRFSAERPKGSFSTLEIQRTEQGDSAMYLCASSLGQLNTEAFFGQGTRLTVV.

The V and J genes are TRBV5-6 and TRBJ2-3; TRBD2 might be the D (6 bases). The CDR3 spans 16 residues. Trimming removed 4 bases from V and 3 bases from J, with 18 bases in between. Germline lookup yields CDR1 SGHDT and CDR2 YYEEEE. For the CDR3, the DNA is TGTGCCAGCAGCCCAATGGGACGGGAGAGGACAGATACGCAGTATTTT. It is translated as CASSPMGRERTDTQYF.

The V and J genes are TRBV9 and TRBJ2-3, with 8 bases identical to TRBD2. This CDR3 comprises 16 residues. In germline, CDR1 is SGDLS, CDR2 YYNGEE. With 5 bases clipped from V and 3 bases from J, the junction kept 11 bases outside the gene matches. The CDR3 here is CASSAFKSGSTDTQYF. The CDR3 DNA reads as TGTGCCAGCAGTGCCTTTAAGAGCGGGAGTACAGATACGCAGTATTTT. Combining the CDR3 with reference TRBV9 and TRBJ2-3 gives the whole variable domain DSGVTQTPKHLITATGQRVTLRCSPRSGDLSVYWYQQSLDQGLQFLIQYYNGEERAKGNILERFSAQQFPDLHSELNLSSLELGDSALYFCASSAFKSGSTDTQYFGPGTRLTVL.

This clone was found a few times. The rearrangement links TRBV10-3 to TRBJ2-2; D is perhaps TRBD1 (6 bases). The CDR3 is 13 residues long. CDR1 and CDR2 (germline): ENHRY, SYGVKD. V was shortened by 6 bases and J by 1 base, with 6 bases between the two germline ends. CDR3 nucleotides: TGTGCCATCAGACAGGGGAACACCGGGGAGCTGTTTTTT. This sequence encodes CAIRQGNTGELFF.

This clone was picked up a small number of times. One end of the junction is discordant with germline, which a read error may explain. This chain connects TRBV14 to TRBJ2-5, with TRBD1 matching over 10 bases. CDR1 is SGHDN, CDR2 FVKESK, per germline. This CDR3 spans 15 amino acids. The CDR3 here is CASSLTDRGQGTQYF. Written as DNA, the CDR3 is TGTGCCAGCAGCCTCACCGACAGGGGGCAAGGGACCCAGTACTTC.

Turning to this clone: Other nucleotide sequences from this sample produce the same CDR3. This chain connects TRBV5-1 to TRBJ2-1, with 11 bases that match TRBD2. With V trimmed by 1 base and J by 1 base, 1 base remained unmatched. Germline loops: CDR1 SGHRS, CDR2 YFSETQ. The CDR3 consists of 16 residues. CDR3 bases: TGCGCCAGCAGCTTGTCTAGCGGGGGGTCCTACAATGAGCAGTTCTTC. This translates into CASSLSSGGSYNEQFF.

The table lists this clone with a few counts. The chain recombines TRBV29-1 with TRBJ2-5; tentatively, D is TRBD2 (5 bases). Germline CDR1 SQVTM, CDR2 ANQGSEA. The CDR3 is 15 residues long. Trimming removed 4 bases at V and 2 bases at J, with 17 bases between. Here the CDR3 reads CSVAQRLRGQETQYF. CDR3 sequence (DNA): TGCAGCGTTGCCCAGAGACTTAGAGGGCAAGAGACCCAGTACTTC.

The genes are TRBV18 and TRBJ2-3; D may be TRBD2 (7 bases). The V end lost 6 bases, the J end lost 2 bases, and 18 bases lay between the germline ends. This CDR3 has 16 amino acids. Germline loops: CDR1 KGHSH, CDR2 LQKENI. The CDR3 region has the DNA TGTGCCAGCTCTTCAATCAGGGGAGGGTACACAGATACGCAGTATTTT. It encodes CASSSIRGGYTDTQYF.

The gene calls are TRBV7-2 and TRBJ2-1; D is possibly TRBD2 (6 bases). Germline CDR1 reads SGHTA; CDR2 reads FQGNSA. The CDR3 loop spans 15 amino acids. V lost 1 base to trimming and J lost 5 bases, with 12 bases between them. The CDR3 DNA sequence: TGTGCCAGCAGCTTAGTGTCTAGCGAGCACAATGAGCAGTTCTTC. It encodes CASSLVSSEHNEQFF. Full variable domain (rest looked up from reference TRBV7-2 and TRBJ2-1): GAGVSQSPSNKVTEKGKDVELRCDPISGHTALYWYRQSLGQGLEFLIYFQGNSAPDKSGLPSDRFSAERTGGSVSTLTIQRTQQEDSAVYLCASSLVSSEHNEQFFGPGTRLTVL.